These 7 T cell receptor beta chains were all obtained from the same sample, sequenced in a study of blood T cell repertoires in COVID-19. Produced via immunoSEQ multiplex PCR; TCRdb's table is partial and in-frame only. The sample consists of more than 65,000 clones, roughly three quarters of them appearing once. Sequences were obtained from peripheral blood. These receptors were obtained from a man aged 55 to 69 with acute or convalescent COVID-19.

The gene calls are TRBV2 and TRBJ1-5; D gene uncertain. The germline V gene has CDR1 SNHLY and CDR2 FYNNEI. Trimming removed 0 bases at V and 7 bases at J, with 10 bases between. There are 14 residues in the CDR3. The CDR3 loop is CASSEAYSRQPQHF. In nucleotides, the CDR3 is TGTGCCAGCAGTGAAGCTTATAGTAGACAGCCCCAGCATTTT.

The chain uses TRBV29-1 and TRBJ2-5; 10 bases map to TRBD2. The CDR3 has 13 amino acids. CDR1 and CDR2 (germline): SQVTM, ANQGSEA. J lost 4 bases, V lost 7 bases, and 6 bases had no gene match. CDR3 residues: CSARTSGGETQYF. In DNA, the CDR3 is TGCAGCGCTAGGACTAGCGGAGGAGAGACCCAGTACTTC.

This chain joins TRBV7-9 and TRBJ2-1, with 10 bases matching TRBD1. V shed 5 bases and J 6 bases; nucleotides not matched to a gene: 7. This CDR3 is built from 15 residues. Looked up from germline, CDR1 is SEHNR and CDR2 is FQNEAQ (reference sequence). CDR3 nucleotide sequence: TGTGCCAGCAGCATCCGGGACAGGGGTGGCAATGAGCAGTTCTTC. Amino acid sequence: CASSIRDRGGNEQFF.

The rearrangement uses TRBV10-2 and TRBJ1-2; D possibly corresponds to TRBD1 (5 bases). V was shortened by 5 bases and J by 5 bases, with 12 bases between the two germline ends. In germline, CDR1 is WSHSY, CDR2 SAAADI. The CDR3 length is 13 residues. Here the CDR3 reads CASSPGEEYGYTF. In DNA, the CDR3 is TGCGCCAGCAGTCCGGGGGAGGAGTATGGCTACACCTTC.

The rearrangement uses TRBV14 and TRBJ2-3; D is possibly TRBD2 (6 bases). The CDR3 has 16 amino acids. The V gene lost 1 base and the J gene lost 7 bases, with 18 bases spanning the gap. Germline values: CDR1 SGHDN, CDR2 FVKESK. The chain's CDR3 is CASSQGRDSLVHTQYF. CDR3 coding DNA: TGTGCCAGCAGCCAAGGCCGGGACTCTCTAGTGCATACGCAGTATTTT. Together with reference TRBV14 and TRBJ2-3, the CDR3 gives the full variable domain: EAGVTQFPSHSVIEKGQTVTLRCDPISGHDNLYWYRRVMGKEIKFLLHFVKESKQDESGMPNNRFLAERTGGTYSTLKVQPAELEDSGVYFCASSQGRDSLVHTQYFGPGTRLTVL.

The V and J genes are TRBV19 and TRBJ1-1; 7 bases match TRBD1. The germline V gene encodes CDR1 LNHDA and CDR2 SQIVND (reference sequence). CDR3 size: 13 residues. Losses at the gene ends were 4 bases for V and 4 bases for J; bases not matched to a gene: 3. The CDR3 DNA follows: TGTGCCAGTAGTAGCCAGGGGGTCACTGAAGCTTTCTTT. It yields the protein CASSSQGVTEAFF.

The chain recombines TRBV18 with TRBJ1-5; TRBD1 aligns across 7 bases. The CDR3 contains 18 residues. Losses at the gene ends were 3 bases for V and 0 bases for J; bases not matched to a gene: 11. Germline CDR1 is KGHSH and CDR2 is LQKENI. The CDR3 spells CASSPRTGAGGSNQPQHF. The CDR3 DNA is TGTGCCAGCTCACCCCGAACAGGGGCTGGGGGTAGCAATCAGCCCCAGCATTTT.